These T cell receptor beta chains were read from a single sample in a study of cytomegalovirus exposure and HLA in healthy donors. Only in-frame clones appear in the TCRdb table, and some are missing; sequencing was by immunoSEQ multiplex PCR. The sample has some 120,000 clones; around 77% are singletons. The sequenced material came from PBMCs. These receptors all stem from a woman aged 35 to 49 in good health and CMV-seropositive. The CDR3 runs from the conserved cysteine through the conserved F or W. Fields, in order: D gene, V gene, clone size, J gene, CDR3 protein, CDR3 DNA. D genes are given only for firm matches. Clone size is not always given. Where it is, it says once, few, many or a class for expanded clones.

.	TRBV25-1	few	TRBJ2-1	CASSEDLSPFF	TGTGCCAGCAGTGAAGACTTATCCCCGTTCTTC
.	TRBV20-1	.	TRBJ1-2	CSAQVNYGYTF	TGCAGTGCACAGGTGAACTATGGCTACACCTTC
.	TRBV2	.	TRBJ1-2	CASSEISGLYGYTF	TGTGCCAGCAGTGAGATTTCAGGGTTGTATGGCTACACCTTC
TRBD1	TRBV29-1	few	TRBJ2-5	CSVPTGAGETQYF	TGCAGCGTTCCTACAGGGGCCGGGGAGACCCAGTACTTC
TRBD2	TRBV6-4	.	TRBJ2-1	CASSDPSGSYNEQFF	TGTGCCAGCAGTGACCCTAGCGGCTCCTACAATGAGCAGTTCTTC
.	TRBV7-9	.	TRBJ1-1	CASSLTDYTEAFF	TGTGCCAGCAGCTTAACAGATTACACTGAAGCTTTCTTT
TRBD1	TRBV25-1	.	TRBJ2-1	CASSLGQEAYNEQFF	TGTGCCAGCAGCCTTGGACAGGAAGCCTACAATGAGCAGTTCTTC
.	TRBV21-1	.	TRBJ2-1	CASSKSLAGPSYNEQFF	TGTGCCAGCAGCAAATCGCTAGCGGGACCCTCCTACAATGAGCAGTTCTTC
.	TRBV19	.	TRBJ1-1	CASRPTGTNTEAFF	TGTGCCAGTAGGCCCACAGGGACGAACACTGAAGCTTTCTTT
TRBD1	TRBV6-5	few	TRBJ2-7	CASSAWTGGLEQYF	TGTGCCAGCAGTGCATGGACAGGGGGCCTCGAGCAGTACTTC
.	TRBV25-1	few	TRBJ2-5	CASRSNTDSQETQYF	TGTGCCAGCAGAAGCAACACCGACTCGCAAGAGACCCAGTACTTC
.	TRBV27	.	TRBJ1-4	CASSYRRTGGKLFF	TGTGCCAGCAGCTACAGGAGAACGGGGGGAAAACTGTTTTTT
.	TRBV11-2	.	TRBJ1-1	CASSSYGGTEAFF	TGTGCCAGCAGCTCCTATGGAGGGACTGAAGCTTTCTTT
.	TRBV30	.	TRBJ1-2	CAWRVQSGYTF	TGTGCCTGGAGAGTACAGTCTGGCTACACCTTC
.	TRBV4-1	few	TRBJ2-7	CASSLRVPGYEQYF	TGCGCCAGCAGCCTCCGGGTCCCTGGGTACGAGCAGTACTTC
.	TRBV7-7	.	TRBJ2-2	CATRRGTGELFF	TGTGCCACCCGACGAGGGACCGGGGAGCTGTTTTTT
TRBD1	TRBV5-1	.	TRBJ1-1	CASSLAMGQLNTEAFF	TGCGCCAGCAGCTTGGCCATGGGACAGTTGAACACTGAAGCTTTCTTT
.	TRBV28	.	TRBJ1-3	CASSLSGAGNTIYF	TGTGCCAGCAGTTTATCAGGGGCTGGAAACACCATATATTTT
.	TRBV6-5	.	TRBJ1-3	CASRRFPSSGNTIYF	TGTGCCAGCCGTCGCTTCCCGAGCTCTGGAAACACCATATATTTT
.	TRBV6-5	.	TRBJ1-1	CASRETVNTEAFF	TGTGCCAGCAGGGAAACAGTGAACACTGAAGCTTTCTTT
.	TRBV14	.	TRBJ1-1	CASSQGGQDTEAFF	TGTGCCAGCAGCCAAGGGGGGCAGGACACTGAAGCTTTCTTT
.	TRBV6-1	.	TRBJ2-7	CASSDRVAYEQYF	TGTGCCAGCAGTGACAGGGTGGCCTACGAGCAGTACTTC
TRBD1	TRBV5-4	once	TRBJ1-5	CASSLQGGNQPQHF	TGTGCCAGCAGCTTACAGGGGGGCAATCAGCCCCAGCATTTT
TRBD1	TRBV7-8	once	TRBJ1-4	CASSLTGGLPNEKLFF	TGTGCCAGCAGCTTGACAGGGGGCCTCCCTAATGAAAAACTGTTTTTT
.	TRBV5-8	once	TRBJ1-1	CASRLIATGNTEAFF	TGTGCCAGCAGGTTGATCGCAACAGGGAACACTGAAGCTTTCTTT
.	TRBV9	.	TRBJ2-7	CASSPKGVEQYF	TGTGCCAGCAGCCCAAAAGGGGTCGAGCAGTACTTC
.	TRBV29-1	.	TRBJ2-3	CSVEQGTPDTQYF	TGCAGCGTTGAACAGGGGACCCCAGATACGCAGTATTTT
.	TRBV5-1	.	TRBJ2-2	CASSLAGGNTGELFF	TGCGCCAGCAGCTTGGCGGGGGGCAACACCGGGGAGCTGTTTTTT
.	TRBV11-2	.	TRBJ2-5	CASSLVREGTQYF	TGTGCCAGCAGCTTAGTCAGGGAAGGGACCCAGTACTTC
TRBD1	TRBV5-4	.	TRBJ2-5	CASSLGTGAKGEQYF	TGTGCCAGCAGCTTGGGGACAGGGGCTAAGGGGGAGCAGTACTTC
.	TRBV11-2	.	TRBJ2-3	CASSPRVQNTDTQYF	TGTGCCAGCAGCCCGAGGGTACAGAATACAGATACGCAGTATTTT
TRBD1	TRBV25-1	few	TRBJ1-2	CASSGYATGENGYTF	TGTGCCAGCAGTGGATACGCGACAGGGGAGAATGGCTACACCTTC
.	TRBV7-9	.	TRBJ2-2	CASSVQVTGELFF	TGTGCCAGCAGCGTACAGGTTACCGGGGAGCTGTTTTTT
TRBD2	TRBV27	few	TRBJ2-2	CASSLSVLAGFTGELFF	TGTGCCAGCAGTTTATCGGTACTAGCGGGGTTCACCGGGGAGCTGTTTTTT
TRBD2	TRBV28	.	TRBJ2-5	CASPPPGYRGGSEETQYF	TGTGCCAGCCCCCCCCCGGGGTACCGGGGCGGGAGCGAAGAGACCCAGTACTTC
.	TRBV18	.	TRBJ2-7	CASSSGYEQYF	TGTGCCAGCTCATCGGGCTACGAGCAGTACTTC
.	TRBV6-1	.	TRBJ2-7	CASSEALRKYF	TGTGCCAGCAGTGAAGCGCTCAGGAAGTATTTC
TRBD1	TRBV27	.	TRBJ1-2	CASSLKPGGGVGGYTF	TGTGCCAGCAGTTTAAAACCAGGGGGCGGCGTTGGAGGCTACACCTTC
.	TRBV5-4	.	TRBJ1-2	CASSPVGGFKTYGYTF	TGTGCCAGCAGCCCGGTCGGGGGTTTTAAAACCTATGGCTACACCTTC
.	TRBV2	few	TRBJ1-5	CASSDGDQPQHF	TGTGCCAGCAGTGACGGGGATCAGCCCCAGCATTTT
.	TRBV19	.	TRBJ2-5	CASNSGDRETQYF	TGTGCCAGTAATTCGGGAGATCGGGAGACCCAGTACTTC
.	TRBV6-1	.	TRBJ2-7	CASSATGSYEQYF	TGTGCCAGCAGTGCCACCGGTTCCTACGAGCAGTACTTC